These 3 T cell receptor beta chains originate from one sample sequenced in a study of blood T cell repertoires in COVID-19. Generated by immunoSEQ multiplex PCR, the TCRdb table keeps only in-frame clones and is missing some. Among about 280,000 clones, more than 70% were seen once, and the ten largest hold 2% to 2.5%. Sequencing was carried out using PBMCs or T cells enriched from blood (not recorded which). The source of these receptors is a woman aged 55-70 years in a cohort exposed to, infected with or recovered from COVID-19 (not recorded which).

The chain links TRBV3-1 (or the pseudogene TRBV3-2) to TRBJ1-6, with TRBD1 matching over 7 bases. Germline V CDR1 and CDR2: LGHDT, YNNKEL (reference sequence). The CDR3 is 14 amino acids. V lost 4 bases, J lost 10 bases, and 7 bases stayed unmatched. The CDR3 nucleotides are TGTGCCAGCAGCCCCCGACAGGGTAGATCACCCCTCCACTTT. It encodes CASSPRQGRSPLHF.

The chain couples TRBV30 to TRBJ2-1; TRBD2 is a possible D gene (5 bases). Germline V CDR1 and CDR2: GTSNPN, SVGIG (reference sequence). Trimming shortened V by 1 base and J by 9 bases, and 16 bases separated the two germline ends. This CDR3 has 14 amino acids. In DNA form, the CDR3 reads TGTGCCTGGAGTGATTGGACTGGAGTTGGTGAGCAGTTCTTC. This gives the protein CAWSDWTGVGEQFF.

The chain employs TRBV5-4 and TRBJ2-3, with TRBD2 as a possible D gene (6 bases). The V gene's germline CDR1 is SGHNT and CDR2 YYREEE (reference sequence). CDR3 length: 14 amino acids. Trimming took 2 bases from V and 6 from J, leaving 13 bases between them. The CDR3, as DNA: TGTGCCAGCAGCTTAGAAAGGGCGGGGGATACGCAGTATTTT. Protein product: CASSLERAGDTQYF.